The 18 T cell receptor beta chains presented below share a single source sample, sequenced in a study of somatic mutations in cytotoxic T cells in rheumatoid arthritis. Sequencing was performed with immunoSEQ multiplex PCR; in TCRdb, only in-frame clones are kept and a portion is missing. The sample shows approximately 25,000 clones, less than 85% of them seen only once. Sequencing was carried out using CD8+ T cells sorted from blood. The receptors stem from a woman under 30 in good health.

J is TRBJ1-2 and V is TRBV9; D possibly corresponds to TRBD1 (6 bases). V was pared by 6 bases and J by 2 bases, with 11 bases between. The CDR3 consists of 13 residues. Germline V gene data show CDR1 as SGDLS and CDR2 as YYNGEE. CDR3 sequence: CASNPGTNYGYTF. DNA of the CDR3: TGTGCCAGCAACCCCGGGACAAACTATGGCTACACCTTC.

This clone is categorized as medium-sized. The chain uses TRBV6-5 and TRBJ2-7; 8 bases match TRBD2. Trimming cost V 7 bases and J 5 bases; bases outside gene matches: 7. In germline, CDR1 is MNHEY, CDR2 SVGAGI. The CDR3 covers 13 residues. The CDR3 loop is CASTAGGVNEQYF. DNA for the CDR3: TGTGCCAGCACGGCGGGAGGTGTCAACGAGCAGTACTTC.

A remark on this clone: One end of the junction is discordant with germline, which a read error may explain. The genes are TRBV19 and TRBJ1-6; TRBD1 is a possible D gene (6 bases). The CDR3 has 12 residues. CDR1 LNHDA and CDR2 SQIVND come from the germline V gene (reference sequence). The CDR3 nucleotides are TGTGCCAGTAGTAGTACCTCCGGGACACCCAGCTTT. The encoded protein is CASSSTSGTPSF.

The rearrangement joins TRBV10-1 to TRBJ2-5, with D tentatively TRBD2 (6 bases). Germline CDR1 WNHNN, CDR2 SYGVQD (reference sequence). V lost 1 base to trimming and J lost 7 bases, with 13 bases between them. This CDR3 has 14 residues. The CDR3 protein is CASSEWRDRGTQYF. The CDR3 coding sequence is TGCGCCAGCAGTGAGTGGAGGGACCGAGGGACCCAGTACTTC.

This chain joins TRBV28 and TRBJ2-5; tentative D call: TRBD2 (5 bases). This CDR3 has 13 amino acids. V lost 3 bases to trimming and J lost 2 bases, with 7 bases between them. In germline, CDR1 is MDHEN, CDR2 SYDVKM. Here the CDR3 DNA reads TGTGCCAGCAGTTTTCGGGAACAAGAGACCCAGTACTTC. It translates to CASSFREQETQYF.

The chain carries TRBV7-9 and TRBJ2-7; TRBD2 matches at 9 bases. The CDR3 covers 14 residues. Germline CDR1 reads SEHNR; CDR2 reads FQNEAQ (reference sequence). V trimming: 1 base; J trimming: 6 bases; junction bases outside the gene matches: 4. The CDR3 protein is CASSLVGGRVEQYF. The CDR3 DNA follows: TGTGCCAGCAGCTTAGTGGGCGGGAGGGTCGAGCAGTACTTC.

This rearrangement joins TRBV25-1 to TRBJ2-1, with no clear D. Germline V CDR1 and CDR2: MGHDK, SYGVNS. V gave up 4 bases and J gave up 10 bases, with 8 bases separating them. The length of the CDR3 is 11 residues. DNA for the CDR3: TGTGCCAGCAGTGGCTACTTGGAGCAGTTCTTC. Its protein product is CASSGYLEQFF.

The CDR3 sequence: CASSSPVEVTNEKLFF. The DNA for the CDR3 is TGTGCCAGCAGCTCCCCTGTCGAGGTGACTAATGAAAAACTGTTTTTT. This rearrangement joins TRBV7-9 to TRBJ1-4, with D unresolved. This CDR3 is built from 16 residues. From germline, CDR1 is SEHNR and CDR2 FQNEAQ (reference sequence). Trimming took off 4 bases at V and 2 bases at J, with 14 bases between the two ends.

The chain combines TRBV5-6 with TRBJ1-5, with D hard to call. This CDR3 has 15 residues. CDR1 is SGHDT and CDR2 is YYEEEE in the germline V gene. The ends were cut back, 4 bases at V and 6 bases at J, with 17 bases in the middle. The CDR3 region has the DNA TGTGCCAGCAGCCCGGGGTACGACCGCACTCAGCCCCAGCATTTT. Its protein product is CASSPGYDRTQPQHF.

The chain employs TRBV6-6 and TRBJ2-3; the match to TRBD2 covers 7 bases. With V trimmed by 2 bases and J by 3 bases, 5 bases remained unmatched. Germline CDR1 is MNHNY and CDR2 is SVGAGI (reference sequence). The CDR3 has 15 amino acids. The CDR3 DNA reads TGTGCCAGCAGTTACGCCGGGGGGTTTACAGATACGCAGTATTTT. Translating gives CASSYAGGFTDTQYF.

This chain joins TRBV6-5 and TRBJ1-3; D unclear. Germline CDR1 is MNHEY and CDR2 is SVGAGI. The CDR3 has 15 amino acids. Between the trimmed V and J ends, which lost 2 bases and 0 bases, there was a span of 8 bases. The CDR3 reads CASSYGVDSGNTIYF. The CDR3 coding sequence is TGTGCCAGCAGTTACGGGGTGGACTCTGGAAACACCATATATTTT.

The rearrangement links TRBV4-1 to TRBJ1-5; 7 nucleotides agree with TRBD1. CDR3 length equals 15 residues. Unmatched junction bases numbered 2, after V lost 2 bases and J lost 1 base. Germline-derived CDR1 and CDR2 are MGHRA and YSYEKL. CDR3 nucleotide sequence: TGCGCCAGCAGCCAAACAGGGGTAAGCAATCAGCCCCAGCATTTT. This translates into CASSQTGVSNQPQHF.

The V call is TRBV7-9, the J call TRBJ1-5, with D perhaps matching TRBD1 (5 bases). This CDR3 has 15 residues. CDR1 and CDR2 (germline): SEHNR, FQNEAQ (reference sequence). Trimming shortened V by 5 bases and J by 0 bases, and 11 bases separated the two germline ends. CDR3 in DNA: TGTGCCAGCAGCACCGGGACGGATAGCAATCAGCCCCAGCATTTT. Its translation is CASSTGTDSNQPQHF.

The table lists this clone with a count of one. The chain is built from TRBV27 and TRBJ1-2; unclear D gene. In germline, CDR1 is MNHEY, CDR2 SMNVEV (reference sequence). The CDR3 extends over 15 amino acids. V was trimmed by 4 bases and J by 0 bases, leaving 12 bases between them. CDR3 region: CASSSTSDANYGYTF. Written as DNA, the CDR3 is TGTGCCAGCAGTTCCACCTCGGACGCTAACTATGGCTACACCTTC.

This chain connects TRBV28 to TRBJ1-2, with D perhaps TRBD1 (5 bases). CDR1 is MDHEN and CDR2 is SYDVKM in the germline V gene. The V gene lost 2 bases and the J gene lost 0 bases, with 31 bases spanning the gap. CDR3 length equals 22 residues. The CDR3 reads CASSLVPPGDERIGWPNYGYTF. Written as DNA, the CDR3 is TGTGCCAGCAGTTTAGTCCCCCCGGGGGACGAGCGGATCGGTTGGCCTAACTATGGCTACACCTTC.

Only a few counts were recorded for this clone. The chain links TRBV4-2 to TRBJ2-5; D is perhaps TRBD2 (6 bases). The V gene lost 2 bases and the J gene lost 7 bases, with 17 bases spanning the gap. This CDR3 contains 15 residues. Germline V gene data show CDR1 as LGHNA and CDR2 as YNFKEQ. CDR3 sequence reads: CASSQFPGDGRTQYF. CDR3 in DNA: TGTGCCAGCAGCCAATTCCCGGGGGATGGAAGGACCCAGTACTTC.

The chain couples TRBV7-2 to TRBJ2-7; 8 bases are a match to TRBD2. This CDR3 comprises 13 residues. V was clipped by 8 bases and J by 3 bases; unmatched bases: 6. Germline-derived CDR1 and CDR2 are SGHTA and FQGNSA. CDR3 DNA: TGTGCCAGCGGGCCTAGCGGGTTCTACGAGCAGTACGTC. Translated, it gives CASGPSGFYEQYV.

V is TRBV10-3 and J is TRBJ1-6; a weak D match, TRBD1 (5 bases). Germline-derived CDR1 and CDR2 are ENHRY and SYGVKD. The CDR3 extends over 12 amino acids. The V end was cut by 3 bases, the J end by 10 bases, with 7 bases between. The CDR3 region is CAISEGDSPLHF. Here the CDR3 DNA reads TGTGCCATCAGTGAAGGGGACTCACCCCTCCACTTT.